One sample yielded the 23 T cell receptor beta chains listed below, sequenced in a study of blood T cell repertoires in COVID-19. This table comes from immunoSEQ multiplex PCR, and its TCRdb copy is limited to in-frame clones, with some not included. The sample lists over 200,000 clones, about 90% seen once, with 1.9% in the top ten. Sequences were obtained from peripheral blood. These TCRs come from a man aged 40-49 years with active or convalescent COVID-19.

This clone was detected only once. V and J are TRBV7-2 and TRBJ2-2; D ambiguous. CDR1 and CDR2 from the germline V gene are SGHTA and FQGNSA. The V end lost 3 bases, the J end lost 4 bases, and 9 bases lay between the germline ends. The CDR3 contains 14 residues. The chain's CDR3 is CASSLFTGTGELFF. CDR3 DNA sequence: TGTGCCAGCAGCTTGTTTACGGGCACCGGGGAGCTGTTTTTT.

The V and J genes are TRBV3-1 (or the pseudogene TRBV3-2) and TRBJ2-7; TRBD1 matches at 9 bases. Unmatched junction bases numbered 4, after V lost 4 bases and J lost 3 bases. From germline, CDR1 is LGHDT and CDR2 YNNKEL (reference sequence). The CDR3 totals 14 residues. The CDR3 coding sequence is TGTGCCAGCAGCCTCCGGGACAGGGACTACGAGCAGTACTTC. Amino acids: CASSLRDRDYEQYF.

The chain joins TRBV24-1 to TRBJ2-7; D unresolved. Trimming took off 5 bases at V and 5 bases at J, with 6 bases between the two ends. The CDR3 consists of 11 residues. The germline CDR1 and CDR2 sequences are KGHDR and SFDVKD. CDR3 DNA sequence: TGTGCCACCAGTGCACGGGACGAGCAGTACTTC. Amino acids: CATSARDEQYF.

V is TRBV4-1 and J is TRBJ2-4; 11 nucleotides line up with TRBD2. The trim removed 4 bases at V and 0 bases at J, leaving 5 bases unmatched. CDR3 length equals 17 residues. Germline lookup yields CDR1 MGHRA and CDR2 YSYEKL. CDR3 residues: CASSPGLAVLAKNIQYF. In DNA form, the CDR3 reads TGCGCCAGCAGCCCGGGACTAGCGGTCCTAGCCAAAAACATTCAGTACTTC.

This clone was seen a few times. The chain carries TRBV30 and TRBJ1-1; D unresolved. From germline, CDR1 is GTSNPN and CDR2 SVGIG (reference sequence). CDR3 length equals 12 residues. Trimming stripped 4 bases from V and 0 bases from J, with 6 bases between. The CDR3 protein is CAWTPMNTEAFF. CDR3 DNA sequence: TGTGCCTGGACCCCCATGAACACTGAAGCTTTCTTT.

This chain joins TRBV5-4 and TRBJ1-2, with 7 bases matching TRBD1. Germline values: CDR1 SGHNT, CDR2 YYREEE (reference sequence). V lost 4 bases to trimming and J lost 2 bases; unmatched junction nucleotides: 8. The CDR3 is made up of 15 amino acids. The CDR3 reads CASSPGGTENYGYTF. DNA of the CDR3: TGTGCCAGCAGCCCAGGAGGGACAGAAAACTATGGCTACACCTTC. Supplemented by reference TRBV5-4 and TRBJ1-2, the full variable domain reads ETGVTQSPTHLIKTRGQQVTLRCSSQSGHNTVSWYQQALGQGPQFIFQYYREEENGRGNFPPRFSGLQFPNYSSELNVNALELDDSALYLCASSPGGTENYGYTFGSGTRLTVV.

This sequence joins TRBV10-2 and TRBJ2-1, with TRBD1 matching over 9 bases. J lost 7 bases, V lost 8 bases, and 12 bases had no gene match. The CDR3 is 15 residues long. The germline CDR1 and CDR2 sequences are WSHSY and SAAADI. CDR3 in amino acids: CASLSFGQGRNEQFF. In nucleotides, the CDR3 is TGCGCCAGCCTCTCTTTTGGACAGGGGCGGAATGAGCAGTTCTTC.

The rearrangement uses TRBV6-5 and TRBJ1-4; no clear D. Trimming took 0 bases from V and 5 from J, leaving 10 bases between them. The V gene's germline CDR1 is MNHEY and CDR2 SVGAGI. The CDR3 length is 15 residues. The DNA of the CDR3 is TGTGCCAGCAGTTACTCGGGGAGGGTGAATGAAAAACTGTTTTTT. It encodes CASSYSGRVNEKLFF.

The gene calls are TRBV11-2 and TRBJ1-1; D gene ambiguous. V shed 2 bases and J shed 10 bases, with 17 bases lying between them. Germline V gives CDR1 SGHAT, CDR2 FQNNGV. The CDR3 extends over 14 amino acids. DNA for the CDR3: TGTGCCAGCAGCTTATCGCCGATTAGCCTGGGAGCTTTCTTT. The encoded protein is CASSLSPISLGAFF.

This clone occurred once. In nucleotides, the CDR3 is TGTGCCAGCACCGAACTAGTAAATGAGCAGTTCTTC. Protein product: CASTELVNEQFF. The chain joins TRBV12-3 or TRBV12-4 to TRBJ2-1, with D perhaps TRBD2 (5 bases). This CDR3 contains 12 residues. V lost 7 bases, J lost 7 bases, and 11 bases lay in between.

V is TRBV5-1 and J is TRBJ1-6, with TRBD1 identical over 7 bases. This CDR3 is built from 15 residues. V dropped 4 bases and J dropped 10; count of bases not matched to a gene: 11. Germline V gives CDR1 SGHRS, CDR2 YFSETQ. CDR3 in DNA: TGCGCCAGCAGCCCCGACGGACAGGTCGGATCACCCCTCCACTTT. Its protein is CASSPDGQVGSPLHF.

The CDR3 is CASSLRTVTIGRTEAFF. CDR3 coding DNA: TGTGCCAGCAGCTTACGGACAGTCACAATAGGACGCACTGAAGCTTTCTTT. The chain joins TRBV13 to TRBJ1-1; maybe TRBD1 (6 bases). The germline gives CDR1 PRHDT, CDR2 FYEKMQ (reference sequence). CDR3 length: 17 amino acids. V was pared by 2 bases and J by 4 bases, with 20 bases between.

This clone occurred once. CDR3 protein: CASSLLVGTGELFF. CDR3 in DNA: TGTGCCAGCAGCTTACTAGTTGGCACCGGGGAGCTGTTTTTT. The chain links TRBV11-2 to TRBJ2-2; D remains unclear. The CDR3 consists of 14 residues. In germline, CDR1 is SGHAT, CDR2 FQNNGV. V was cut by 2 bases and J by 4 bases, with 8 bases left in between. Filled out from reference TRBV11-2 and TRBJ2-2, the complete variable domain reads EAGVAQSPRYKIIEKRQSVAFWCNPISGHATLYWYQQILGQGPKLLIQFQNNGVVDDSQLPKDRFSAERLKGVDSTLKIQPAKLEDSAVYLCASSLLVGTGELFFGEGSRLTVL.

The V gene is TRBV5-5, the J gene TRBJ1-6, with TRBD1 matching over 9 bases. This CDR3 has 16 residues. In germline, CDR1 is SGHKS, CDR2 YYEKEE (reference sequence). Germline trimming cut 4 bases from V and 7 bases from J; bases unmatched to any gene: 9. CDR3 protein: CASSIQGAQGNSPLHF. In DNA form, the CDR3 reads TGTGCCAGCAGCATACAGGGGGCCCAGGGGAATTCACCCCTCCACTTT.

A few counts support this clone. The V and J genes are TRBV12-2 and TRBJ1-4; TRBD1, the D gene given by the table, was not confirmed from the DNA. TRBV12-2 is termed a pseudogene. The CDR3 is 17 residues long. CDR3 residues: CASRFQQDTLTNEKLFF. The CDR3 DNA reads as TGTGCAAGTCGCTTCCAACAGGACACCTTAACTAATGAAAAACTGTTTTTT.

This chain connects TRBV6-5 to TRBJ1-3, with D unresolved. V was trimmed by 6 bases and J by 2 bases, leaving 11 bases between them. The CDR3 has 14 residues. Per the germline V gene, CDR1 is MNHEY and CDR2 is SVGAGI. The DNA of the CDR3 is TGTGCCAGCAGCCGCGGGAGGACTGGAAACACCATATATTTT. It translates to CASSRGRTGNTIYF.

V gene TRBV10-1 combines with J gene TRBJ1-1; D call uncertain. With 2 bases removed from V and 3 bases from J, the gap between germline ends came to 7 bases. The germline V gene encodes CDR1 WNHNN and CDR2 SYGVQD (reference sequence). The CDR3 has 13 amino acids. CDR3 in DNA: TGCGCCAGCAGTGAGGCCGGGGACACTGAAGCTTTCTTT. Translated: CASSEAGDTEAFF.

Here the CDR3 DNA reads TGTGCCAGCAGGAGACAGGGCATGAACACTGAAGCTTTCTTT. The encoded protein is CASRRQGMNTEAFF. The chain joins TRBV2 to TRBJ1-1, with 7 nucleotides matching TRBD1. Trimming cost V 6 bases and J 0 bases; bases outside gene matches: 4. This CDR3 has 14 residues. CDR1 is SNHLY, CDR2 FYNNEI, per germline.

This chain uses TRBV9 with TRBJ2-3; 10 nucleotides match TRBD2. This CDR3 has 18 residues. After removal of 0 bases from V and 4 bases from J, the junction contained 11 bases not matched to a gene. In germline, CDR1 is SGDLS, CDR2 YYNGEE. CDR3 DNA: TGTGCCAGCAGCGTAGCTAGCGGGGGCGGAAGTGTAGCAGATACGCAGTATTTT. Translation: CASSVASGGGSVADTQYF.

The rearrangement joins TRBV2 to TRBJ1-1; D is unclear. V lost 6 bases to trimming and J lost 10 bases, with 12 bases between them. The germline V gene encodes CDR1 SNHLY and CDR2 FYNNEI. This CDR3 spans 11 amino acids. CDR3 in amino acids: CASSPHFGAFF. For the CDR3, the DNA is TGTGCCAGCAGCCCGCACTTTGGAGCTTTCTTT.

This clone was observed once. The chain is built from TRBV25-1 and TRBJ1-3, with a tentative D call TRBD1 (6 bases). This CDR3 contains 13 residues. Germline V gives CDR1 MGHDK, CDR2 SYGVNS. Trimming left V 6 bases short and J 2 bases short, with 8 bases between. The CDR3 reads CASREGAGNTIYF. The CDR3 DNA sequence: TGTGCCAGCAGAGAGGGGGCTGGAAACACCATATATTTT.

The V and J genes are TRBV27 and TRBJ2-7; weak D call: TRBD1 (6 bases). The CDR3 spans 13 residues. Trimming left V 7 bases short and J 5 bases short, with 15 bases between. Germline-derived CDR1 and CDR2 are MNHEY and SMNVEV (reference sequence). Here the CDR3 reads CASTQGLVNEQYF. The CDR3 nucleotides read TGTGCCAGCACCCAGGGGCTAGTTAACGAGCAGTACTTC.

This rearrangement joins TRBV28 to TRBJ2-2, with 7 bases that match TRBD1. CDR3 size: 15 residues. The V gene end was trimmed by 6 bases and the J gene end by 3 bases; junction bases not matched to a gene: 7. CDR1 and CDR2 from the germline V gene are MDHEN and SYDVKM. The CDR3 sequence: CASRVGQVDTGELFF. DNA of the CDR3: TGTGCCAGCAGGGTTGGACAGGTAGACACCGGGGAGCTGTTTTTT. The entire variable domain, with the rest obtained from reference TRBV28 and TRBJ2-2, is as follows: DVKVTQSSRYLVKRTGEKVFLECVQDMDHENMFWYRQDPGLGLRLIYFSYDVKMKEKGDIPEGYSVSREKKERFSLILESASTNQTSMYLCASRVGQVDTGELFFGEGSRLTVL.